This T cell receptor (beta chain) was obtained from a study of cytomegalovirus exposure and HLA in healthy donors. General observations from the study: HLA alleles were associated with some 16,000 TCR beta sequences in a later analysis at 0.05 false discovery rate. Reported performance of the classifier showed diagnosis of cytomegalovirus status with high specificity and sensitivity.

Germline V gene sequence: CDR1 KGHSH, CDR2 LQKENI. Losses at the gene ends were 1 base for V and 4 bases for J; bases not matched to a gene: 11. The CDR3 length is 19 residues. The PCR made use of 60 Vbeta and 13 Jbeta primers. Repertoires were generated with immunoSEQ multiplex PCR, while TCRdb's copy carries only in-frame clones and drops some. Of around 300,000 clones listed, around four fifths are singletons. On this clone: Its specificity is unknown.

The chain is built from TRBV18 and TRBJ2-1, with TRBD2 identical over 12 bases. The sequenced sample was PBMCs. The clonotype was recovered from a woman aged 40 to 55 in good health and CMV-seropositive. CDR3 sequence reads: CASSPQLTSGRTQYNEQFF. The CDR3 DNA is TGTGCCAGCTCACCACAGCTCACTAGCGGGAGGACCCAATACAATGAGCAGTTCTTC. Based on the CDR3 plus reference TRBV18 and TRBJ2-1, the full variable domain is NAGVMQNPRHLVRRRGQEARLRCSPMKGHSHVYWYRQLPEEGLKFMVYLQKENIIDESGMPKERFSAEFPKEGPSILRIQQVVRGDSAAYFCASSPQLTSGRTQYNEQFFGPGTRLTVL.